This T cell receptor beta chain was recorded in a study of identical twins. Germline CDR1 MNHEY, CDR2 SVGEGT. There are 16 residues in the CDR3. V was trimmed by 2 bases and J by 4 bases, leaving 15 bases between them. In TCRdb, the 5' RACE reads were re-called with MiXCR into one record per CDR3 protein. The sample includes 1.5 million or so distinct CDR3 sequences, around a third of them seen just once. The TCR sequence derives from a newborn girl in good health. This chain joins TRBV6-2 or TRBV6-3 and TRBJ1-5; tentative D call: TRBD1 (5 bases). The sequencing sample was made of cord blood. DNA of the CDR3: TGTGCCAGCAGTTACAGGTGGAGGGGCCAAAATCAGCCCCAGCATTTT. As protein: CASSYRWRGQNQPQHF.